A single sample is the source of the 9 T cell receptor beta chains below, sequenced in a study of type 1 regulatory T cells. MiXCR, applied by TCRdb to the reads, yields one record per CDR3 protein. The sample has just under 65,000 distinct CDR3 sequences; about 50% are singletons. The antigens of these receptors remain unknown. Sequenced input: cultured non-Tr1 T cells, either the whole culture or a sorted T cell fraction (not recorded which). The source is a human donor in good health.

This chain connects TRBV10-2 to TRBJ2-7; 11 nucleotides agree with TRBD2. The CDR3 has 13 residues. Germline loops: CDR1 WSHSY, CDR2 SAAADI. J gave up 6 bases and V 8 bases, and 6 bases lay outside the gene matches. In DNA, the CDR3 is TGCGCCAGCGGCTTAGCGGGGGGGGGCGAGCAGTACTTC. Translation gives CASGLAGGGEQYF.

This chain links TRBV19 with TRBJ2-2; the match to TRBD1 covers 8 bases. The CDR3 runs to 16 residues. V trimming: 5 bases; J trimming: 2 bases; junction bases outside the gene matches: 7. CDR1 is LNHDA and CDR2 is SQIVND in the germline V gene (reference sequence). CDR3 in amino acids: CASSLRTGSNTGELFF. The DNA of the CDR3 is TGTGCCAGTAGTTTACGGACAGGGAGCAACACCGGGGAGCTGTTTTTT.

In the case of this clonotype: A read error may explain this, as a much larger clone is one base away. V gene TRBV7-8 combines with J gene TRBJ2-3; 8 bases map to TRBD2. This CDR3 contains 16 residues. Per the germline V gene, CDR1 is SGHVS and CDR2 is FQNEAQ. CDR3 residues: CASSRPGLAGTDTQSF. The CDR3 nucleotides are TGTGCCAGCAGTCGACCCGGACTAGCCGGCACAGATACGCAGTCTTTT.

The J gene is TRBJ1-5, the V gene TRBV7-8, with D perhaps TRBD1 (5 bases). Germline values: CDR1 SGHVS, CDR2 FQNEAQ. This CDR3 region has 16 residues. With 3 bases removed from V and 0 bases from J, the gap between germline ends came to 12 bases. Here the CDR3 reads CASSLLTAPSNQPQHF. The CDR3 DNA is TGTGCCAGCAGCTTGTTGACAGCCCCTAGCAATCAGCCCCAGCATTTT.

V is TRBV20-1 and J is TRBJ1-3; no definite D call. The germline V gene encodes CDR1 DFQATT and CDR2 SNEGSKA (reference sequence). This CDR3 has 13 amino acids. Trimming removed 6 bases at V and 1 base at J, with 10 bases between. CDR3 sequence reads: CSAWTLSGNTIYF. The CDR3 nucleotides read TGCAGTGCCTGGACTCTGTCTGGAAACACCATATATTTT.

There are a few counts of this clonotype. This chain uses TRBV4-2 with TRBJ1-1, with 7 bases aligning to TRBD1. Germline loops: CDR1 LGHNA, CDR2 YNFKEQ. The trim removed 2 bases at V and 2 bases at J, leaving 8 bases unmatched. This CDR3 contains 16 residues. CDR3: CASSQTRDSRNTEAFF. CDR3 coding DNA: TGTGCCAGCAGCCAAACCCGGGACAGCCGAAACACTGAAGCTTTCTTT.

This sequence joins TRBV7-9 and TRBJ2-5; possible D gene TRBD2, 5 bases. The germline gives CDR1 SEHNR, CDR2 FQNEAQ (reference sequence). The CDR3 loop spans 15 amino acids. The germline V and J ends were trimmed by 5 bases and 5 bases, with 18 bases remaining between them. CDR3 nucleotides: TGTGCCAGCAGCCGACGACTGGGAGCGGTGGAGACCCAGTACTTC. Protein sequence: CASSRRLGAVETQYF.

This chain links TRBV11-2 with TRBJ2-2; D not resolved. V lost 2 bases and J 10 bases, leaving 5 bases between the germline ends. Germline CDR1 and CDR2: SGHAT and FQNNGV. This CDR3 has 11 amino acids. CDR3 DNA: TGTGCCAGCAGCTTAAAGGTGGAGCTGTTTTTT. Amino acid sequence: CASSLKVELFF.

For this clonotype: An end of the junction does not agree with germline; a read error may underlie this. The genes are TRBV24-1 and TRBJ2-2, with D unresolved. CDR3 size: 16 residues. Per germline, CDR1 KGHDR and CDR2 SFDVKD. The CDR3 spells CATCDSLRANTGELFF. The CDR3, as DNA: TGTGCCACCTGTGATTCCCTGCGCGCGAACACCGGGGAGCTGTTTTTT.